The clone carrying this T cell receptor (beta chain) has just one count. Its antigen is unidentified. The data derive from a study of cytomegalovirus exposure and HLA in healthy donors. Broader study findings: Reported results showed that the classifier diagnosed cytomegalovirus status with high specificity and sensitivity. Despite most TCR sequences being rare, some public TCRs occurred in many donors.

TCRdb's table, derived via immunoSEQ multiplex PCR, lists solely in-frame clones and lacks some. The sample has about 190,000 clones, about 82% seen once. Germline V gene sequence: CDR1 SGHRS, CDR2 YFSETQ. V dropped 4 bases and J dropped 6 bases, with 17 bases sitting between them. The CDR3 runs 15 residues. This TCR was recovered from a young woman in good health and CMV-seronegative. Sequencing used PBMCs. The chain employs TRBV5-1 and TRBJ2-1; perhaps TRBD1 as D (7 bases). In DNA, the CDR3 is TGCGCCAGCAGCCACCCGGAGGGGGCGGGCAATGAGCAGTTCTTC. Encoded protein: CASSHPEGAGNEQFF.